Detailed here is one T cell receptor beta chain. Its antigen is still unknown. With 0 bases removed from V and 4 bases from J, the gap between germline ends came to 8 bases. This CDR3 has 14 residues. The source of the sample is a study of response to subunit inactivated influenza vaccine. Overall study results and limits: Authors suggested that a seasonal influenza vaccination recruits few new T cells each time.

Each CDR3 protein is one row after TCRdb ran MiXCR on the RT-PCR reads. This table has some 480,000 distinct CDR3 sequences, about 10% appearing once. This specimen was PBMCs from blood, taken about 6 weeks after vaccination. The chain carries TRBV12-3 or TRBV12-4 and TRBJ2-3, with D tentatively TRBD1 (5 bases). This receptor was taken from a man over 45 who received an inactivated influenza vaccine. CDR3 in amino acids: CASSLADNSDTQYF. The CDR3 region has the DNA TGTGCCAGCAGTTTAGCGGACAATTCAGATACGCAGTATTTT.